This entry features one T cell receptor beta chain sequence. Per the original data handling: Nucleated cell counts were estimated from reference gene primer amplification. Produced via immunoSEQ multiplex PCR; TCRdb's table is partial and in-frame only. V and J calls and clone size are given by that table; D and trimming were obtained from the DNA. Of roughly 300,000 clones in the sample, roughly nine tenths were seen once. The sample comes from a study of blood T cell repertoires in COVID-19. Specimen: peripheral blood. The receptor's source is a woman aged 30 to 39 with COVID-19, enrolled during active disease.

CDR3 in amino acids: CASSPGGQKETQYF. CDR3 coding DNA: TGTGCCAGCAGTCCAGGGGGTCAGAAGGAGACCCAGTACTTC. The chain has TRBV6-5 and TRBJ2-5; 7 nucleotides agree with TRBD1. Germline V CDR1 and CDR2: MNHEY, SVGAGI. This CDR3 is 14 amino acids long. Trimming took 5 bases from V and 5 from J; bases not matched to a gene: 8.